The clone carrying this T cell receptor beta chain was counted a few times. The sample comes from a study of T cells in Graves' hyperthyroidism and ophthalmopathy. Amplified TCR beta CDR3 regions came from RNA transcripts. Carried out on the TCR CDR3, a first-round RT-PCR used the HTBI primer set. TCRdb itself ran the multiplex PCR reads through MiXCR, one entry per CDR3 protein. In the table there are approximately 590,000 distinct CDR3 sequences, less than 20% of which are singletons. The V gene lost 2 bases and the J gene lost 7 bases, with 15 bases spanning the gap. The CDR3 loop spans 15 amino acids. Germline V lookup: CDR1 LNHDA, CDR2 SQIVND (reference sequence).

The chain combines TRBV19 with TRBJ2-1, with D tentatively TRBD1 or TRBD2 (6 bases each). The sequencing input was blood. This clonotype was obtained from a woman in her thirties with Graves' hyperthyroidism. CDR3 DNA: TGTGCCAGTAGTATATCATGGGGGGCGCAGAATGAGCAGTTCTTC. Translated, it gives CASSISWGAQNEQFF.